The 13 T cell receptor beta chains in this list originate from one sample, sequenced in a study of T cells in Graves' hyperthyroidism and ophthalmopathy. Amplification of TCR beta CDR3 regions was performed using RNA transcripts as template. HTBI primers were used for first-round RT-PCR of the TCR CDR3. MiXCR, applied by TCRdb to the multiplex PCR reads, yields one record per CDR3 protein. In the table there are about 260,000 distinct CDR3 sequences, about 16% of which are singletons. Sequences were obtained from blood. These receptors came from a woman younger than 30 with Graves' ophthalmopathy.

This clonotype has just a few counts. V usage is TRBV6-1 and J usage is TRBJ1-1, with D possibly TRBD1 on 6 matching bases. Germline lookup yields CDR1 MNHNS and CDR2 SASEGT. This CDR3 has 18 amino acids. With 5 bases removed from V and 1 base from J, the gap between germline ends came to 23 bases. DNA of the CDR3: TGTGCCAGCAGTTATCGCTCTGGGGACACCGTACCGAACACTGAAGCTTTCTTT. Translating it yields CASSYRSGDTVPNTEAFF.

With respect to this clonotype: This may be a read error: a much more frequent sequence differs by one nucleotide. The chain has TRBV4-2 and TRBJ2-7; 7 bases align to TRBD2. Looked up from germline, CDR1 is LGHNA and CDR2 is YNFKEQ. Trimming removed 0 bases from V and 5 bases from J; junction bases left unmatched: 7. The CDR3 spans 15 residues. CDR3 DNA sequence: TGTGCCAGCAGCCAAGATCGAGACGGGAGGCACGAGCAGTACTTC. Amino acid sequence: CASSQDRDGRHEQYF.

The J gene is TRBJ2-7, the V gene TRBV7-9; 7 bases align to TRBD1. V shed 5 bases and J 4 bases; nucleotides not matched to a gene: 8. Germline V CDR1 and CDR2: SEHNR, FQNEAQ (reference sequence). The CDR3 is 14 residues long. In DNA form, the CDR3 reads TGTGCCAGCAGCACAACAGGGGTTGGGTACGAGCAGTACTTC. Translated, it gives CASSTTGVGYEQYF.

Many counts were recorded for this clonotype. J is TRBJ2-5 and V is TRBV7-2; possibly TRBD2 for D (6 bases). CDR1 SGHTA and CDR2 FQGNSA come from the germline V gene. The V and J ends lost 5 bases and 7 bases respectively, with 17 bases between them. The CDR3 totals 14 residues. CDR3 in amino acids: CASSGDFYGGTQYF. CDR3 DNA sequence: TGTGCCAGCAGCGGGGACTTCTACGGGGGGACCCAGTACTTC.

This chain connects TRBV7-3 to TRBJ2-3; 8 nucleotides match TRBD2. In germline, CDR1 is SGHTA, CDR2 FQGTGA. V dropped 0 bases and J dropped 1; count of bases not matched to a gene: 15. The CDR3 spans 20 residues. CDR3 nucleotide sequence: TGTGCCAGCAGCTTAACGTTAAGGGGACTAGAAGGTTTGGGCACAGATACGCAGTATTTT. This translates into CASSLTLRGLEGLGTDTQYF.

This clonotype occurred many times. The J gene is TRBJ2-2, the V gene TRBV20-1, with D perhaps TRBD2 (5 bases). This CDR3 has 16 amino acids. Germline assignment: CDR1 DFQATT and CDR2 SNEGSKA (reference sequence). V lost 6 bases, J lost 4 bases, and 21 bases lay in between. The CDR3 region is CSAGGSSSKGTGELFF. DNA for the CDR3: TGCAGTGCCGGAGGATCTAGCTCCAAGGGCACCGGGGAGCTGTTTTTT.

This clonotype appeared many times. The chain has TRBV15 and TRBJ2-7; 9 bases fit TRBD2. Germline assignment: CDR1 LNHNV and CDR2 YYDKDF (reference sequence). J lost 2 bases, V lost 9 bases, and 8 bases had no gene match. CDR3 size: 14 residues. CDR3 DNA: TGTGCCACTAGTGTTCTAGCGGGGCCCTACGAGCAGTACTTC. Amino acid sequence: CATSVLAGPYEQYF.

The table lists this clonotype with many counts. V and J are TRBV20-1 and TRBJ2-7, with 10 positions matching TRBD2. The CDR3 contains 15 residues. Unmatched junction bases numbered 14, after V lost 7 bases and J lost 5 bases. Germline V gives CDR1 DFQATT, CDR2 SNEGSKA (reference sequence). The chain's CDR3 is CSGRTSGVARHEQYF. CDR3 sequence (DNA): TGCAGTGGGCGGACTAGCGGAGTGGCCAGGCACGAGCAGTACTTC.

This clonotype was picked up many times. The rearrangement joins TRBV6-5 to TRBJ1-1, with D unresolved. V shed 0 bases and J shed 1 base, with 3 bases lying between them. CDR3 length equals 13 residues. CDR1 and CDR2 (germline): MNHEY, SVGAGI. Here the CDR3 reads CASSYSRNTEAFF. The CDR3 DNA reads TGTGCCAGCAGTTACTCGCGGAACACTGAAGCTTTCTTT.

On this clonotype itself: One end of the junction varies from germline; a read error may be responsible. The genes are TRBV7-7 and TRBJ2-3; 10 bases match TRBD2. Germline V gives CDR1 SSHAT, CDR2 FNYEAQ (reference sequence). CDR3 length: 14 residues. CDR3 DNA: TGTGCTAGCAGCCGAAGCGGGGGGGTGGATACGCAGTATTTT. Protein: CASSRSGGVDTQYF. The full variable domain, in which reference TRBV7-7 and TRBJ2-3 provide the parts outside the CDR3, is GAGVSQSPRYKVTKRGQDVTLRCDPISSHATLYWYQQALGQGPEFLTYFNYEAQPDKSGLPSDRFSAERPEGSISTLTIQRTEQRDSAMYRCASSRSGGVDTQYFGPGTRLTVL.

In the case of this clonotype: The junction departs from germline at one end; a sequencing error may be responsible. This sequence joins TRBV29-1 and TRBJ2-2; 10 nucleotides agree with TRBD2. Germline CDR1 SQVTM, CDR2 ANQGSEA. CDR3 length: 14 residues. The CDR3 DNA reads as TGCAGCGTTGTGAGCGGGAGGGCCACCGAGGAGCTGTTTTTT. It encodes CSVVSGRATEELFF.

This clonotype was recorded many times. V usage is TRBV20-1 and J usage is TRBJ1-1; 8 bases match TRBD1. The V segment lost 0 bases and the J segment 2 bases; nucleotides outside the gene matches: 11. CDR3 length: 17 amino acids. CDR1 and CDR2 (germline): DFQATT, SNEGSKA (reference sequence). The CDR3 DNA follows: TGCAGTGCTAGAGACCCAGGACAGGGAGGAGGTAACACTGAAGCTTTCTTT. The encoded protein is CSARDPGQGGGNTEAFF.

The table lists this clonotype with many counts. The chain recombines TRBV3-1 with TRBJ2-7; TRBD2 matches at 7 bases. V dropped 4 bases and J dropped 0; count of bases not matched to a gene: 6. The CDR3 extends over 15 amino acids. Germline V CDR1 and CDR2: LGHDT, YNNKEL (reference sequence). The CDR3 region is CASSPTLASSYEQYF. CDR3 in DNA: TGTGCCAGCAGCCCTACACTAGCGTCCTCCTACGAGCAGTACTTC.